This TCR beta chain was recorded in a study of T cell repertoires in cytomegalovirus infection. The CDR3 is made up of 15 amino acids. Between the trimmed V and J ends, which lost 6 bases and 1 base, there was a span of 16 bases. Germline assignment: CDR1 MNHGY and CDR2 SAAAGT. MiXCR, applied by TCRdb to the reads, yields one record per CDR3 protein. The sample includes around 530,000 distinct CDR3 sequences, 16% seen only once; the top ten take 20% to 30%. This clonotype was seen more than once but under ten times. The source material was CD8+ T cells from PBMCs. The receptor was derived from a human donor in good health (CMV status not recorded). Some clones in this sample may be carry-over from other donors' samples. V gene TRBV6-8 combines with J gene TRBJ2-7, with TRBD1 as a possible D gene (5 bases). The CDR3 is CASRPTVRRSYEQYF. The CDR3, as DNA: TGTGCCAGCAGGCCGACAGTGCGCCGATCCTACGAGCAGTACTTC.